These T cell receptor beta chains were read from a single sample in a study of TIL therapy for anti-PD-1-resistant metastatic lung cancer. This table comes from immunoSEQ multiplex PCR, and its TCRdb copy is limited to in-frame clones, with some not included. The sample lists about 19,000 clones, about three quarters occurring once. Material: blood, obtained at baseline. The source is a person between 25 and 79 years old with non-small cell lung cancer. CDR3s include the opening cysteine and the closing phenylalanine or tryptophan. The D gene is left open where the match is weak. A row's size may be missing; if present it is once, few, many or a size class.

V gene: TRBV4-1
J gene: TRBJ2-1
D gene: NA
clone size: NA
CDR3 DNA: TGCGCCAGCAGCCTTCTCGATCCTCCAAGTATGTTCTTC
CDR3 protein: CASSLLDPPSMFF

V gene: TRBV9
J gene: TRBJ1-2
D gene: NA
clone size: few
CDR3 DNA: TGTGCCAGCAGCACCCGGGGGGTCCTTAACTATGGCTACACCTTC
CDR3 protein: CASSTRGVLNYGYTF

V gene: TRBV6-2/TRBV6-3
J gene: TRBJ2-7
D gene: NA
clone size: NA
CDR3 DNA: TGTGCCAGCAGTTACGCCTCCGACCGCGCGGGACAGCGCTCCTACGAGCAGTACTTC
CDR3 protein: CASSYASDRAGQRSYEQYF

V gene: TRBV27
J gene: TRBJ2-1
D gene: TRBD2
clone size: NA
CDR3 DNA: TGTGCCAGCACGACTCGGGGGGAGTCCTACAATGAGCAGTTCTTC
CDR3 protein: CASTTRGESYNEQFF

V gene: TRBV21-1
J gene: TRBJ1-2
D gene: NA
clone size: NA
CDR3 DNA: TGTGCCAGCACTCCGCGGGGCTTATCTTGCCTCTATGGCTACACCTTC
CDR3 protein: CASTPRGLSCLYGYTF

V gene: TRBV27
J gene: TRBJ2-3
D gene: TRBD2
clone size: NA
CDR3 DNA: TGTGCCAGCAGTTTATCGATAGGACTAGCGGGGGTATATAGCCCAGATACGCAGTATTTT
CDR3 protein: CASSLSIGLAGVYSPDTQYF

V gene: TRBV4-3
J gene: TRBJ1-4
D gene: NA
clone size: few
CDR3 DNA: TGCGCCAGCAGCCAAGCCGGGGTGGGGGAAAAACTGTTTTTT
CDR3 protein: CASSQAGVGEKLFF

V gene: TRBV5-4
J gene: TRBJ1-2
D gene: NA
clone size: few
CDR3 DNA: TGTGCCAGCAGCTGGGGGCGGAGCAGGGAATTCTATGGCTACACCTTC
CDR3 protein: CASSWGRSREFYGYTF

V gene: TRBV7-9
J gene: TRBJ2-5
D gene: NA
clone size: NA
CDR3 DNA: TGTGCCAGCAGCTTAGCACAGGCAGTCCCCCAAGAGACCCAGTACTTC
CDR3 protein: CASSLAQAVPQETQYF

V gene: TRBV19
J gene: TRBJ2-7
D gene: NA
clone size: NA
CDR3 DNA: TGTGCCAGTAGTATGGAGGGCAGGCTTCCCTACGAGCAGTACTTC
CDR3 protein: CASSMEGRLPYEQYF

V gene: TRBV7-2
J gene: TRBJ1-5
D gene: NA
clone size: NA
CDR3 DNA: TGTGCCAGCAGCGATAGCAATCAGCCCCAGCATTTT
CDR3 protein: CASSDSNQPQHF

V gene: TRBV3-1/TRBV3-2
J gene: TRBJ2-5
D gene: TRBD2
clone size: NA
CDR3 DNA: TGTGCCACCAATCCGGGACTAGAAGTGACCCAGTACTTC
CDR3 protein: CATNPGLEVTQYF

V gene: TRBV27
J gene: TRBJ1-5
D gene: NA
clone size: NA
CDR3 DNA: TGTGCCAGCAGGGTAAGGGGGGAGGGTCAGCCCCAGCATTTT
CDR3 protein: CASRVRGEGQPQHF

V gene: TRBV5-8
J gene: TRBJ2-2
D gene: NA
clone size: NA
CDR3 DNA: TGTGCCACCCTTAGTCCGGGAACCACCGGGGAGCTGTTTTTT
CDR3 protein: CATLSPGTTGELFF

V gene: TRBV29-1
J gene: TRBJ2-2
D gene: NA
clone size: NA
CDR3 DNA: TGCAGCGTTGTAAACACCGGGGAGCTGTTTTTT
CDR3 protein: CSVVNTGELFF

V gene: TRBV15
J gene: TRBJ2-1
D gene: NA
clone size: NA
CDR3 DNA: TGTGCCACCAGCCTTACAGGGAACGGGAGAACGTACAATGAGCAGTTCTTC
CDR3 protein: CATSLTGNGRTYNEQFF

V gene: TRBV28
J gene: TRBJ1-6
D gene: TRBD1
clone size: NA
CDR3 DNA: TGTGCCACCGAATGGGGACAGGACCTCTATAATTCACCCCTCCACTTT
CDR3 protein: CATEWGQDLYNSPLHF

V gene: TRBV29-1
J gene: TRBJ2-2
D gene: NA
clone size: NA
CDR3 DNA: TGCAGCGTTTTGCCCGACACGAACACCGGGGAGCTGTTTTTT
CDR3 protein: CSVLPDTNTGELFF

V gene: TRBV30
J gene: TRBJ2-1
D gene: TRBD2
clone size: NA
CDR3 DNA: TGTGCCTGGAGTTCAACGGGACTAGCGGGTTACAATGAGCAGTTCTTC
CDR3 protein: CAWSSTGLAGYNEQFF

V gene: TRBV28
J gene: TRBJ1-2
D gene: NA
clone size: NA
CDR3 DNA: TGTGCCAGCAGCTTCGGCACCGGGGGCGGTCGCTATGGCTACACCTTC
CDR3 protein: CASSFGTGGGRYGYTF

V gene: TRBV28
J gene: TRBJ2-3
D gene: NA
clone size: NA
CDR3 DNA: TGTGCCAGCACCCTAGTACCCGGCACAGATACGCAGTATTTT
CDR3 protein: CASTLVPGTDTQYF

V gene: TRBV18
J gene: TRBJ2-1
D gene: TRBD2
clone size: NA
CDR3 DNA: TGTGCCAGCTCCCCTGGGACCCGGACTAGCGGGGGGCGGAATGAGCAGTTCTTC
CDR3 protein: CASSPGTRTSGGRNEQFF

V gene: TRBV6-5
J gene: TRBJ2-5
D gene: NA
clone size: NA
CDR3 DNA: TGTGCCAGCAGTAGAAACCTGGAGACCCAGTACTTC
CDR3 protein: CASSRNLETQYF

V gene: TRBV4-2
J gene: TRBJ2-7
D gene: TRBD2
clone size: NA
CDR3 DNA: TGTGCCAGCAGCCAAGAGCGGGAGGGCCACCACGAGCAGTACTTC
CDR3 protein: CASSQEREGHHEQYF

V gene: TRBV5-1
J gene: TRBJ2-5
D gene: NA
clone size: NA
CDR3 DNA: TGCGCCAGCACGGGGAGACAAGAGACCCAGTACTTC
CDR3 protein: CASTGRQETQYF

V gene: TRBV27
J gene: TRBJ1-1
D gene: NA
clone size: NA
CDR3 DNA: TGTGCCAGCAGTCCGCTACAGGGTCAGGATGAAGCTTTCTTT
CDR3 protein: CASSPLQGQDEAFF

V gene: TRBV18
J gene: TRBJ2-4
D gene: NA
clone size: NA
CDR3 DNA: TGTGCCAGCTCGTACTTAGGGGTAAACATTCAGTACTTC
CDR3 protein: CASSYLGVNIQYF

V gene: TRBV7-2
J gene: TRBJ1-2
D gene: TRBD1
clone size: NA
CDR3 DNA: TGTGCCAGGGGGGAGCGACAGGGATTCACTTATGGCTACACCTTC
CDR3 protein: CARGERQGFTYGYTF

V gene: TRBV19
J gene: TRBJ1-1
D gene: NA
clone size: NA
CDR3 DNA: TGTGCCAGTAGTATCTTAGGGGTTAACACTGAAGCTTTCTTT
CDR3 protein: CASSILGVNTEAFF

V gene: TRBV9
J gene: TRBJ2-7
D gene: NA
clone size: NA
CDR3 DNA: TGTGCCAGCAGCGCCGGGACCCACTACGAGCAGTACTTC
CDR3 protein: CASSAGTHYEQYF

V gene: TRBV15
J gene: TRBJ2-3
D gene: NA
clone size: once
CDR3 DNA: TGTGCCACCAGCAGAGCAGGCACTACCTCTACGCAGTATTTT
CDR3 protein: CATSRAGTTSTQYF

V gene: TRBV29-1
J gene: TRBJ1-3
D gene: NA
clone size: NA
CDR3 DNA: TGCAGCGTTGTCGGCTGGGAGGGAAACACCATATATTTT
CDR3 protein: CSVVGWEGNTIYF

V gene: TRBV18
J gene: TRBJ1-1
D gene: TRBD1
clone size: once
CDR3 DNA: TGTGCCAGCTCATCGACAGGGGGGGTGAACACTGAAGCTTTCTTT
CDR3 protein: CASSSTGGVNTEAFF

V gene: TRBV6-2/TRBV6-3
J gene: TRBJ2-2
D gene: NA
clone size: NA
CDR3 DNA: TGTGCCAGCAGTTACCCCGGGGAGCTGTTTTTT
CDR3 protein: CASSYPGELFF

V gene: TRBV27
J gene: TRBJ1-5
D gene: NA
clone size: NA
CDR3 DNA: TGTGCCAGCAGTTACCAGGGTAGGAAGCAGCCCCAGCATTTT
CDR3 protein: CASSYQGRKQPQHF

V gene: TRBV7-9
J gene: TRBJ2-3
D gene: NA
clone size: NA
CDR3 DNA: TGTGCCAGCAGCCAGAGCACAGATACGCAGTATTTT
CDR3 protein: CASSQSTDTQYF

V gene: TRBV20-1
J gene: TRBJ1-3
D gene: TRBD1
clone size: NA
CDR3 DNA: TGCAGTGCCAGTTATTACCTTCGACTGGCAGGGGGCGTCAAGAGCTCTGGAAACACCATATATTTT
CDR3 protein: CSASYYLRLAGGVKSSGNTIYF

V gene: TRBV9
J gene: TRBJ1-1
D gene: NA
clone size: NA
CDR3 DNA: TGTGCCAGCAGCCCTGCGGGGCCTAGGGCTGAAGCTTTCTTT
CDR3 protein: CASSPAGPRAEAFF

V gene: TRBV11-2
J gene: TRBJ2-7
D gene: NA
clone size: NA
CDR3 DNA: TGTGCCAGCAGCTTTGGCCTCTCATCCTACGAGCAGTACTTC
CDR3 protein: CASSFGLSSYEQYF

V gene: TRBV10-3
J gene: TRBJ2-3
D gene: NA
clone size: once
CDR3 DNA: TGTGCCATCAGCCCCCGCCCAAGCGGGAGCACAGATACGCAGTATTTT
CDR3 protein: CAISPRPSGSTDTQYF

V gene: TRBV7-6
J gene: TRBJ1-2
D gene: TRBD1
clone size: NA
CDR3 DNA: TGTGCCAGCAGCTTAACGACAGGGGAGGGGGGTGGCTACACCTTC
CDR3 protein: CASSLTTGEGGGYTF

V gene: TRBV6-5
J gene: TRBJ2-7
D gene: NA
clone size: NA
CDR3 DNA: TGTGCCAGCATCGACACATTCTCCTACGAGCAGTACTTC
CDR3 protein: CASIDTFSYEQYF

V gene: TRBV6-1
J gene: TRBJ2-3
D gene: NA
clone size: NA
CDR3 DNA: TGTGCCAGCAGTGATGAAGGTCTGTCCACAGATACGCAGTATTTT
CDR3 protein: CASSDEGLSTDTQYF

V gene: TRBV4-1
J gene: TRBJ1-4
D gene: NA
clone size: NA
CDR3 DNA: TGCGCCAGCAGCCAAGGACAGAAAGATGAAAAACTGTTTTTT
CDR3 protein: CASSQGQKDEKLFF

V gene: TRBV4-3
J gene: TRBJ2-7
D gene: TRBD2
clone size: NA
CDR3 DNA: TGCGCCAGCAGCCGAGACCTAGTTCGTCGGGGGGGCCCCCCCTACGAGCAGTACTTC
CDR3 protein: CASSRDLVRRGGPPYEQYF

V gene: TRBV3-1/TRBV3-2
J gene: TRBJ2-1
D gene: NA
clone size: NA
CDR3 DNA: TGTGCCAGCAGCCAAGGTCGGACGGGGACCGCGAATGAGCAGTTCTTC
CDR3 protein: CASSQGRTGTANEQFF

V gene: TRBV11-3
J gene: TRBJ2-3
D gene: TRBD1
clone size: NA
CDR3 DNA: TGTGCCAGCAGCCTAGACAGGGCTAGCACAGATACGCAGTATTTT
CDR3 protein: CASSLDRASTDTQYF

V gene: TRBV6-4
J gene: TRBJ2-3
D gene: NA
clone size: NA
CDR3 DNA: TGTGCCAGCAGCGCAGGGGGGGGCACAGATACGCAGTATTTT
CDR3 protein: CASSAGGGTDTQYF

V gene: TRBV6-6
J gene: TRBJ2-7
D gene: NA
clone size: NA
CDR3 DNA: TGTGCCAGCAGTTTCACTCAGGAACTGGAGCAGTACTTC
CDR3 protein: CASSFTQELEQYF

V gene: TRBV2
J gene: TRBJ1-5
D gene: TRBD1
clone size: NA
CDR3 DNA: TGTGCCAGCGGGGGGAGGCAGGGGGCGAATCAGCCCCAGCATTTT
CDR3 protein: CASGGRQGANQPQHF

V gene: TRBV5-6
J gene: TRBJ2-7
D gene: NA
clone size: NA
CDR3 DNA: TGTGCCAGCAGCTTGGTTCAGAACTACGAGCAGTACTTC
CDR3 protein: CASSLVQNYEQYF

V gene: TRBV29-1
J gene: TRBJ2-7
D gene: TRBD1
clone size: NA
CDR3 DNA: TGCAGCGTTGCCGGGACAGGGATCGCCTACGAGCAGTACTTC
CDR3 protein: CSVAGTGIAYEQYF

V gene: TRBV6-4
J gene: TRBJ2-3
D gene: TRBD2
clone size: few
CDR3 DNA: TGTGCCAGCAGCGGACTAGCGGGGTCCACAGATACGCAGTATTTT
CDR3 protein: CASSGLAGSTDTQYF

V gene: TRBV7-6
J gene: TRBJ2-3
D gene: NA
clone size: few
CDR3 DNA: TGTGCCAGCAGCTTAGCGGACACCTGGGTTAAAGATACGCAGTATTTT
CDR3 protein: CASSLADTWVKDTQYF

V gene: TRBV28
J gene: TRBJ2-7
D gene: NA
clone size: NA
CDR3 DNA: TGTGCCAGCACCAACCCGGGGCCCTACGAGCAGTACTTC
CDR3 protein: CASTNPGPYEQYF

V gene: TRBV27
J gene: TRBJ1-2
D gene: TRBD1
clone size: NA
CDR3 DNA: TGTGCCAGCAGTCAGACGACAGGGGTAAGCTATGGCTACACCTTC
CDR3 protein: CASSQTTGVSYGYTF

V gene: TRBV4-2
J gene: TRBJ2-3
D gene: TRBD1
clone size: NA
CDR3 DNA: TGTGCCAGCAGCCACCGGGACAGGGAGGCAGATACGCAGTATTTT
CDR3 protein: CASSHRDREADTQYF

V gene: TRBV2
J gene: TRBJ2-2
D gene: NA
clone size: NA
CDR3 DNA: TGTGCCAGCAGTGAAGGGTTGTCAACCGGGGAGCTGTTTTTT
CDR3 protein: CASSEGLSTGELFF

V gene: TRBV3-1/TRBV3-2
J gene: TRBJ1-5
D gene: NA
clone size: NA
CDR3 DNA: TGTGCCAGCAGCCAAGATCGGTATCAGCCCCAGCATTTT
CDR3 protein: CASSQDRYQPQHF

V gene: TRBV6-1
J gene: TRBJ2-3
D gene: NA
clone size: few
CDR3 DNA: TGTGCCAGCAGTGACCCGAACCCTCGGACAGATACGCAGTATTTT
CDR3 protein: CASSDPNPRTDTQYF